The next 26 T cell receptor beta chains were all read from a single sample in a study of cytomegalovirus exposure and HLA in healthy donors. PCR amplification relied on 60 Vbeta primers (plus 13 Jbeta primers). Sequencing was performed with immunoSEQ multiplex PCR; in TCRdb, only in-frame clones are kept and a portion is missing. The repertoire has some 96,000 clones, 64% of them found once; the top ten carry more than 2.5%. Input material: PBMCs. Receptors originate from a man aged 55 to 70 in good health and CMV-seronegative.

J is TRBJ2-7 and V is TRBV2; TRBD2 aligns across 16 bases. V shed 6 bases and J 4 bases; nucleotides not matched to a gene: 3. The CDR3 length is 15 residues. CDR1 and CDR2 (germline): SNHLY, FYNNEI. CDR3 in amino acids: CASRWGLAGGYEQYF. Here the CDR3 DNA reads TGTGCCAGCAGGTGGGGACTAGCGGGGGGGTACGAGCAGTACTTC.

This clone has a handful of counts. The chain has TRBV9 and TRBJ1-2; D is uncertain. In germline, CDR1 is SGDLS, CDR2 YYNGEE. With 0 bases removed from V and 3 bases from J, the gap between germline ends came to 12 bases. This CDR3 spans 15 amino acids. In DNA, the CDR3 is TGTGCCAGCAGCGTAGGTCTCCCGTTCGACTATGGCTACACCTTC. Translating it yields CASSVGLPFDYGYTF.

This clone was detected only a few times. V usage is TRBV6-6 and J usage is TRBJ1-5, with D possibly matching TRBD1 (6 bases). The CDR3 has 15 amino acids. Germline CDR1 MNHNY, CDR2 SVGAGI (reference sequence). Trimming removed 5 bases from V and 2 bases from J, with 13 bases in between. This chain's CDR3 is CASSPPGDGNQPQHF. As DNA, the CDR3 is TGTGCCAGCAGTCCTCCAGGGGATGGCAATCAGCCCCAGCATTTT.

The chain is built from TRBV30 and TRBJ1-1; D might be TRBD1 (6 bases). Looked up from germline, CDR1 is GTSNPN and CDR2 is SVGIG (reference sequence). CDR3 length: 15 amino acids. V was trimmed by 3 bases and J by 2 bases, leaving 16 bases between them. The CDR3 protein is CAWSPPDRGNTEAFF. CDR3 nucleotide sequence: TGTGCCTGGAGCCCCCCGGACAGAGGCAACACTGAAGCTTTCTTT.

By proportion, this clone is medium-sized. The genes are TRBV19 and TRBJ1-2; possibly TRBD1 for D (5 bases). The CDR3 loop spans 15 amino acids. The germline V gene encodes CDR1 LNHDA and CDR2 SQIVND (reference sequence). Trimming cost V 8 bases and J 8 bases, with 24 bases left between them. CDR3 DNA sequence: TGTGCCAGTTATGGGTTTGACTCAGGGTTTTGGGGCTACACCTTC. Its translation: CASYGFDSGFWGYTF.

The chain joins TRBV4-1 to TRBJ2-1; 7 bases agree with TRBD2. The CDR3 is made up of 12 amino acids. Germline CDR1 is MGHRA and CDR2 is YSYEKL. V lost 6 bases to trimming and J lost 9 bases; unmatched junction nucleotides: 5. CDR3 protein: CASRSGVGEQFF. The CDR3 DNA reads TGCGCCAGCAGGAGCGGGGTTGGTGAGCAGTTCTTC.

The rearrangement uses TRBV9 and TRBJ1-2; 9 positions agree with TRBD1. The CDR3 runs to 14 residues. The ends lost 0 bases at V and 7 bases at J; junction bases unmatched: 4. Germline values: CDR1 SGDLS, CDR2 YYNGEE. CDR3 nucleotides: TGTGCCAGCAGCGTAGGACAGGGGGTAGGTGGCTACACCTTC. It encodes CASSVGQGVGGYTF.

The genes are TRBV7-9 and TRBJ1-6; 9 bases agree with TRBD1. CDR3 size: 15 residues. After removal of 6 bases from V and 7 bases from J, the junction contained 7 bases not matched to a gene. Germline CDR1 SEHNR, CDR2 FQNEAQ (reference sequence). As DNA, the CDR3 is TGTGCCAGCAGACCACCGGGACAGGGCAATTCACCCCTCCACTTT. This translates into CASRPPGQGNSPLHF.

The sample holds one count of this clone. The chain couples TRBV2 to TRBJ1-4, with D hard to call. V was trimmed by 0 bases and J by 0 bases, leaving 11 bases between them. Germline V gene lookup returns CDR1 SNHLY and CDR2 FYNNEI. The CDR3 has 17 amino acids. CDR3 coding DNA: TGTGCCAGCAGTGAAGCGACCCCTCGGGCAACTAATGAAAAACTGTTTTTT. It specifies CASSEATPRATNEKLFF.

This rearrangement joins TRBV11-3 to TRBJ2-5; 8 nucleotides agree with TRBD2. The DNA end lines up better with TRBJ2-7; the J call may be wrong. The CDR3 covers 14 residues. The germline CDR1 and CDR2 sequences are SGHNT and YENEEA. The CDR3 nucleotides are TGTGCCAGCAGCTTGCGGGGGGCTACGTACGAGCAGTACTTC. Translating gives CASSLRGATYEQYF.

The chain joins TRBV11-2 to TRBJ2-1; 12 bases fit TRBD2. V was clipped by 5 bases and J by 4 bases; unmatched bases: 6. This CDR3 region has 16 residues. The germline V gene has CDR1 SGHAT and CDR2 FQNNGV. The CDR3 loop is CASSLGLAGTYNEQFF. The CDR3 bases are TGTGCCAGCAGCCTCGGACTAGCGGGAACGTACAATGAGCAGTTCTTC. Looking up the rest from reference TRBV11-2 and TRBJ2-1 gives the full variable domain: EAGVAQSPRYKIIEKRQSVAFWCNPISGHATLYWYQQILGQGPKLLIQFQNNGVVDDSQLPKDRFSAERLKGVDSTLKIQPAKLEDSAVYLCASSLGLAGTYNEQFFGPGTRLTVL.

This chain connects TRBV7-3 to TRBJ2-5; possibly TRBD2 for D (6 bases). Germline V gene lookup returns CDR1 SGHTA and CDR2 FQGTGA. The CDR3 has 15 residues. Trimming removed 5 bases from V and 5 bases from J, with 18 bases in between. The DNA for the CDR3 is TGTGCCAGCAGCCTAAGCGGAGGGGCGGAGGAGACCCAGTACTTC. This codes for CASSLSGGAEETQYF.

The chain links TRBV7-9 to TRBJ2-2; D is unclear. The CDR3 runs 11 residues. CDR1 is SEHNR and CDR2 is FQNEAQ in the germline V gene (reference sequence). V lost 7 bases and J lost 6, with 6 bases in between. This CDR3 reads CASTLAGELFF. DNA of the CDR3: TGTGCCAGCACCCTCGCCGGGGAGCTGTTTTTT.

The chain uses TRBV7-3 and TRBJ2-1, with D perhaps matching TRBD2 (5 bases). This CDR3 spans 16 amino acids. Germline V gene data show CDR1 as SGHTA and CDR2 as FQGTGA. V was clipped by 5 bases and J by 0 bases, with 14 bases between them. The CDR3, as DNA: TGTGCCAGCAGCGAACAAGCGGCCCGCTCCTACAATGAGCAGTTCTTC. Its translation: CASSEQAARSYNEQFF.

This clone has more than one count but fewer than ten. The chain joins TRBV9 to TRBJ2-1; 7 bases are shared with TRBD1. This CDR3 comprises 13 residues. Germline values: CDR1 SGDLS, CDR2 YYNGEE. V shed 4 bases, J shed 8 bases, and the junction held 6 bases outside the gene matches. As DNA, the CDR3 is TGTGCCAGCAGCCCGGGACAGAAACATGAGCAGTTCTTC. Its translation: CASSPGQKHEQFF.

The V call is TRBV4-1, the J call TRBJ2-5, with TRBD1 identical over 7 bases. The germline CDR1 and CDR2 sequences are MGHRA and YSYEKL. V lost 4 bases and J lost 0; bases outside the gene matches: 5. The CDR3 loop spans 15 amino acids. CDR3 nucleotides: TGCGCCAGCAGCCGGTCCGGGACAGACCAAGAGACCCAGTACTTC. This sequence encodes CASSRSGTDQETQYF.

This chain joins TRBV10-1 and TRBJ1-1; the D gene is possibly TRBD1 (6 bases). The germline V gene has CDR1 WNHNN and CDR2 SYGVQD (reference sequence). This CDR3 spans 13 amino acids. V was trimmed by 3 bases and J by 1 base, leaving 6 bases between them. Here the CDR3 DNA reads TGCGCCAGCAGTGAACAGGGGAACACTGAAGCTTTCTTT. Its translation: CASSEQGNTEAFF.

The chain joins TRBV6-4 to TRBJ2-7; TRBD2 aligns across 11 bases. This CDR3 has 16 amino acids. Germline values: CDR1 MRHNA, CDR2 SNTAGT. Trimming took 7 bases from V and 4 from J; bases not matched to a gene: 12. The chain's CDR3 is CASTGLGSGRGYEQYF. As DNA, the CDR3 is TGTGCCAGCACTGGACTAGGTAGCGGGAGGGGATACGAGCAGTACTTC.

This chain links TRBV14 with TRBJ1-6, with 9 bases matching TRBD1. V gave up 1 base and J gave up 6 bases; unmatched junction bases: 1. The CDR3 totals 15 residues. Germline V gene lookup returns CDR1 SGHDN and CDR2 FVKESK. In DNA form, the CDR3 reads TGTGCCAGCAGCCAAGGGGGACAGGGTAATTCACCCCTCCACTTT. Amino acids: CASSQGGQGNSPLHF.

This clone turned up a few times. The sample holds other DNA sequences that translate to the same CDR3. The chain recombines TRBV11-2 with TRBJ1-1; possible D gene TRBD1, 6 bases. This CDR3 has 14 amino acids. Germline V gene sequence: CDR1 SGHAT, CDR2 FQNNGV. Deletions cut 4 bases from V and 8 bases from J, with 17 bases between. CDR3 bases: TGTGCCAGCAGCTCGACAGGAGGCGCTGGGGAAGCTTTCTTT. Translation gives CASSSTGGAGEAFF.

This clone has only a few counts. The CDR3 DNA reads TGCGCCAGCAGTGCCGACGGACTAGCGGGGGGCTCGACCGGGGAGCTGTTTTTT. As protein: CASSADGLAGGSTGELFF. The chain links TRBV10-2 to TRBJ2-2; 14 nucleotides align to TRBD2. The ends lost 4 bases at V and 5 bases at J; junction bases unmatched: 9. The CDR3 covers 18 residues. Germline values: CDR1 WSHSY, CDR2 SAAADI.

This clone was counted only a few times. The genes are TRBV19 and TRBJ2-7, with 11 bases aligning to TRBD2. Per the germline V gene, CDR1 is LNHDA and CDR2 is SQIVND (reference sequence). Trimming took 10 bases from V and 1 from J; bases not matched to a gene: 12. The CDR3 is 16 residues long. In DNA form, the CDR3 reads TGTGCCACCAAAGTGGTAGCGGGAGGGCCTTCCTACGAGCAGTACTTC. Translating it yields CATKVVAGGPSYEQYF.

This clone was seen more than once but under ten times. The germline gene is not matched at one end of the junction; a read error may be the cause. The same CDR3 can be traced to other DNA sequences in this sample. The chain employs TRBV5-1 and TRBJ2-5; D call uncertain. This CDR3 has 15 amino acids. Per the germline V gene, CDR1 is SGHRS and CDR2 is YFSETQ. This CDR3 reads CASSLARLNKETQYF. The CDR3, as DNA: TGTGCCAGCAGCTTGGCCAGGCTCAACAAGGAGACCCAGTACTTC.

This chain joins TRBV5-1 and TRBJ1-2; 10 nucleotides match TRBD1. The CDR3 loop spans 15 amino acids. J lost 9 bases, V lost 4 bases, and 12 bases had no gene match. Germline V gene data show CDR1 as SGHRS and CDR2 as YFSETQ. The CDR3 region has the DNA TGCGCCAGCAGCCTGGAGGGACAGGGGTCTTTCAGCTACACCTTC. Translated: CASSLEGQGSFSYTF.

This clone was counted only a few times. The chain recombines TRBV11-2 with TRBJ2-3; D ambiguous. V was shortened by 5 bases and J by 6 bases, with 15 bases between the two germline ends. There are 14 residues in the CDR3. Germline V gives CDR1 SGHAT, CDR2 FQNNGV. The CDR3 coding sequence is TGTGCCAGCAGCCCCCGATTAGGAGTGGATACGCAGTATTTT. Protein: CASSPRLGVDTQYF.

The chain employs TRBV28 and TRBJ2-7, with a weak D call TRBD2 (6 bases). This CDR3 is built from 15 residues. The V gene lost 3 bases and the J gene lost 2 bases, with 14 bases spanning the gap. Germline CDR1 MDHEN, CDR2 SYDVKM. CDR3 loop: CASSLGSAGPYEQYF. The CDR3, as DNA: TGTGCCAGCAGTTTGGGTTCCGCGGGACCCTACGAGCAGTACTTC.